The 13 T cell receptor beta chains below come from one sample, sequenced in a study of identical twins. TCRdb re-derived calls from the 5' RACE reads in MiXCR, one entry per CDR3 protein. The sample carries 600,000 to 700,000 distinct CDR3 sequences, 21% recorded once. Separately, the same data were catalogued under a study of T cells expressing NK-cell markers.

The sequencing input was PBMCs. The receptors derive from a woman aged 18-29 years in good health.

The rearrangement links TRBV27 to TRBJ2-4; 13 positions match TRBD2. Per the germline V gene, CDR1 is MNHEY and CDR2 is SMNVEV (reference sequence). The CDR3 is 18 amino acids. V lost 3 bases to trimming and J lost 3 bases; unmatched junction nucleotides: 8. This chain's CDR3 is CASSLYGLAGVGKNIQYF. The CDR3 nucleotides are TGTGCCAGCAGTTTGTATGGACTAGCGGGAGTTGGCAAAAACATTCAGTACTTC.

The chain is built from TRBV6-2 or TRBV6-3 and TRBJ1-2; D remains unclear. Germline loops: CDR1 MNHEY, CDR2 SVGEGT. V was pared by 2 bases and J by 8 bases, with 9 bases between. The CDR3 loop spans 12 amino acids. The CDR3: CASSYASPGYTF. The CDR3 nucleotides are TGTGCCAGCAGTTACGCCTCTCCCGGCTACACCTTC.

The V gene is TRBV15, the J gene TRBJ1-2, with D tentatively TRBD1 (6 bases). V lost 7 bases, J lost 4 bases, and 19 bases lay in between. Looked up from germline, CDR1 is LNHNV and CDR2 is YYDKDF (reference sequence). CDR3 length: 15 amino acids. CDR3 DNA sequence: TGTGCCACCACCCTGGATGGGGGGCCTGGCTATGGCTACACCTTC. Its protein product is CATTLDGGPGYGYTF.

The sample holds a few counts of this clonotype. This sequence joins TRBV7-9 and TRBJ2-7; D is uncertain. This CDR3 region has 14 residues. CDR1 and CDR2 from the germline V gene are SEHNR and FQNEAQ (reference sequence). V lost 5 bases and J 4 bases, leaving 15 bases between the germline ends. This CDR3 is CASSPTLDPYEQYF. The DNA of the CDR3 is TGTGCCAGCAGCCCGACCTTAGATCCGTACGAGCAGTACTTC.

The J gene is TRBJ1-1, the V gene TRBV5-1; perhaps TRBD1 as D (5 bases). Germline V CDR1 and CDR2: SGHRS, YFSETQ. The V end lost 2 bases, the J end lost 3 bases, and 11 bases lay between the germline ends. This CDR3 is 14 amino acids long. For the CDR3, the DNA is TGCGCCAGCAGCTTTGGGGGAAAAGACACTGAAGCTTTCTTT. The encoded protein is CASSFGGKDTEAFF.

There are a few counts of this clonotype. V is TRBV5-1 and J is TRBJ2-3; 16 bases are a match to TRBD2. The junction had 9 bases not matched to a gene; V was cut back by 4 bases and J by 4 bases. CDR3 length: 18 residues. CDR1 is SGHRS, CDR2 YFSETQ, per germline. CDR3 nucleotides: TGCGCCAGCAGCAGAACGGGACTAGCGGGGGGGCCGCCAGATACGCAGTATTTT. This codes for CASSRTGLAGGPPDTQYF.

The genes are TRBV6-5 and TRBJ1-1, with D possibly TRBD1 on 5 matching bases. This CDR3 has 15 residues. Germline V CDR1 and CDR2: MNHEY, SVGAGI. The V end lost 0 bases, the J end lost 6 bases, and 14 bases lay between the germline ends. The CDR3 loop reads CASSYSAGAAAEAFF. The CDR3 DNA reads as TGTGCCAGCAGTTACTCGGCCGGGGCCGCTGCTGAAGCTTTCTTT.

This sequence joins TRBV7-9 and TRBJ1-1; a weak D match, TRBD1 (6 bases). This CDR3 is 18 amino acids long. Germline CDR1 is SEHNR and CDR2 is FQNEAQ (reference sequence). Trimming removed 2 bases from V and 0 bases from J, with 19 bases in between. The CDR3 loop is CASSLPDKGVGMNTEAFF. The CDR3 nucleotides are TGTGCCAGCAGCTTACCCGACAAGGGGGTTGGCATGAACACTGAAGCTTTCTTT.

Only a few counts were recorded for this clonotype. This sequence joins TRBV15 and TRBJ2-3; D uncertain. V lost 1 base and J 2 bases, leaving 7 bases between the germline ends. This CDR3 comprises 14 residues. Germline-derived CDR1 and CDR2 are LNHNV and YYDKDF (reference sequence). This CDR3 reads CATSRVPDTDTQYF. CDR3 sequence (DNA): TGTGCCACCAGCAGAGTACCGGACACAGATACGCAGTATTTT. The full variable domain, completed using reference TRBV15 and TRBJ2-3, is DAMVIQNPRYQVTQFGKPVTLSCSQTLNHNVMYWYQQKSSQAPKLLFHYYDKDFNNEADTPDNFQSRRPNTSFCFLDIRSPGLGDTAMYLCATSRVPDTDTQYFGPGTRLTVL.

This clonotype was seen a few times. The chain is built from TRBV9 and TRBJ2-3; 11 bases agree with TRBD2. Germline assignment: CDR1 SGDLS and CDR2 YYNGEE. Germline trimming cut 3 bases from V and 4 bases from J; bases unmatched to any gene: 7. The CDR3 length is 16 residues. In DNA, the CDR3 is TGTGCCAGCAGCGAACGTAGCGGGGGGGCCCCAGATACGCAGTATTTT. It is translated as CASSERSGGAPDTQYF.

The chain joins TRBV5-1 to TRBJ1-1; D possibly corresponds to TRBD1 (5 bases). Germline V lookup: CDR1 SGHRS, CDR2 YFSETQ. The V and J ends lost 0 bases and 5 bases respectively, with 20 bases between them. The CDR3 is 17 residues long. CDR3 nucleotides: TGCGCCAGCAGCTTGGATGGCCAGGGTGGGATAAAAACTGAAGCTTTCTTT. Translation gives CASSLDGQGGIKTEAFF.

For this clonotype: Compared with germline, one end of the junction differs, possibly owing to a read error. This CDR3 reads CASSLSWPHHF. Written as DNA, the CDR3 is TGTGCCAGCAGTTTGTCGTGGCCCCATCATTTT. The chain joins TRBV12-3 or TRBV12-4 to TRBJ1-5; D is unresolved. The CDR3 is made up of 11 amino acids.

The sample holds a few counts of this clonotype. V and J are TRBV6-1 and TRBJ1-1; D may be TRBD1 (5 bases). Trimming left V 6 bases short and J 0 bases short, with 14 bases between. CDR1 is MNHNS, CDR2 SASEGT, per germline. The CDR3 sequence is 15 residues long. The CDR3 coding sequence is TGTGCCAGCAGGTCGACAGACCGCTTGAACACTGAAGCTTTCTTT. Translation: CASRSTDRLNTEAFF.